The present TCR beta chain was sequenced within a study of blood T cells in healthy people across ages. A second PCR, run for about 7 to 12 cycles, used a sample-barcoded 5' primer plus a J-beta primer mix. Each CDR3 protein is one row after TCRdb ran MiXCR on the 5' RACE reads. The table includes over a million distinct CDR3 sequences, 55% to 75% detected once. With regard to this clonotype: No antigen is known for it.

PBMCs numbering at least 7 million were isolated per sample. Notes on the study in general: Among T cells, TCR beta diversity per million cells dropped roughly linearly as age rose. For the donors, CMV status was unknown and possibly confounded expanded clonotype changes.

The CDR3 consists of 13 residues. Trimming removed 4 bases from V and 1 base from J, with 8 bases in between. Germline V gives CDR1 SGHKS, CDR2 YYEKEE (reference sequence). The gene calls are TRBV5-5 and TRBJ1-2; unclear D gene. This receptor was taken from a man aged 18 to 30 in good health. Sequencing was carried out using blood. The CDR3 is CASSVVLNYGYTF. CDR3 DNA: TGTGCCAGCAGCGTGGTGCTTAACTATGGCTACACCTTC.